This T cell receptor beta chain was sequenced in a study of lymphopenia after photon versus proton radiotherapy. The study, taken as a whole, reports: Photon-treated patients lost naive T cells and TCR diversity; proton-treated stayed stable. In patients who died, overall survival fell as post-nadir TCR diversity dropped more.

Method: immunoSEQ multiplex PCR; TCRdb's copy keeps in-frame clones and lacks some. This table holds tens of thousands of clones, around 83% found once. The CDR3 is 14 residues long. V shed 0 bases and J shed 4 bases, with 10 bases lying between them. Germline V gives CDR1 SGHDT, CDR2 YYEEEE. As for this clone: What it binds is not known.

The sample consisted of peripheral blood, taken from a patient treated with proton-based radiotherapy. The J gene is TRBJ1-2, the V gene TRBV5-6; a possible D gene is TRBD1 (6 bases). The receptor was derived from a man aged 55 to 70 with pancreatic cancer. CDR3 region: CASSLEQGAYGYTF. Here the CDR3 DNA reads TGTGCCAGCAGCTTGGAACAGGGCGCCTATGGCTACACCTTC.